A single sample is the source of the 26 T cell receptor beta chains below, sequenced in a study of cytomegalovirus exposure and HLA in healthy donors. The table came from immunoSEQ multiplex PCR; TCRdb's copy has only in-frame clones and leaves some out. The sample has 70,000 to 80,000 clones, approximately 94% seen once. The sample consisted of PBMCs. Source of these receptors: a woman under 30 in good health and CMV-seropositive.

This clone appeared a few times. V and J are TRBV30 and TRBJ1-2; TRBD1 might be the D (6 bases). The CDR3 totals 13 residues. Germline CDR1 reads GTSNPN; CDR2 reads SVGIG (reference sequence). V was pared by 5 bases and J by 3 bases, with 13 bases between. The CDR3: CAWSAGQYYGYTF. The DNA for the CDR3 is TGTGCCTGGTCAGCAGGACAGTACTATGGCTACACCTTC.

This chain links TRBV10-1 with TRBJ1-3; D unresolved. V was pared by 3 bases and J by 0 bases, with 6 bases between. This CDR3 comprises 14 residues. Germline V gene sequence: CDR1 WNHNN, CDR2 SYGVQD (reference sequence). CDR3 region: CASSDPSSGNTIYF. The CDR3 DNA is TGCGCCAGCAGTGATCCTAGCTCTGGAAACACCATATATTTT.

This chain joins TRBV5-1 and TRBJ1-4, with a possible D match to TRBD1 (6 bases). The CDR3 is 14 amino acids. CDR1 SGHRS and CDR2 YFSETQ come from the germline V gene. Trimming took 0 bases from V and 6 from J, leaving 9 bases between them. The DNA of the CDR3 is TGCGCCAGCAGCTTGGGAGGGGGTGATGAAAAACTGTTTTTT. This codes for CASSLGGGDEKLFF. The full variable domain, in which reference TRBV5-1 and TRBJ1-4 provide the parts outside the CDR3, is KAGVTQTPRYLIKTRGQQVTLSCSPISGHRSVSWYQQTPGQGLQFLFEYFSETQRNKGNFPGRFSGRQFSNSRSEMNVSTLELGDSALYLCASSLGGGDEKLFFGSGTQLSVL.

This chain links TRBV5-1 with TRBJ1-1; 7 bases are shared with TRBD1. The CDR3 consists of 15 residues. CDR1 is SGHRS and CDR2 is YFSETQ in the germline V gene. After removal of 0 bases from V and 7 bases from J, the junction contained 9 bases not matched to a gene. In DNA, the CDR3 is TGCGCCAGCAGCTTGGACGTCCCCGGGACAGATGAAGCTTTCTTT. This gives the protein CASSLDVPGTDEAFF.

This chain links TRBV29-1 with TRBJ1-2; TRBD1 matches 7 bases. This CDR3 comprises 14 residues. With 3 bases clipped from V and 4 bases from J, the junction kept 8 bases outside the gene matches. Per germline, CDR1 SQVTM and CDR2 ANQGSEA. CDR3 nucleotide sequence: TGCAGCGTTGAGGATGCCGACAGGGCCTATGGCTACACCTTC. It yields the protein CSVEDADRAYGYTF.

CDR3 in DNA: TGTGCCAGCAGCCCTCGGACTAGCGGTTCTAGCACAGATACGCAGTATTTT. Residues: CASSPRTSGSSTDTQYF. V and J are TRBV13 and TRBJ2-3; 10 positions match TRBD2. Trimming removed 5 bases from V and 0 bases from J; junction bases left unmatched: 8. In germline, CDR1 is PRHDT, CDR2 FYEKMQ (reference sequence). The CDR3 runs 17 residues.

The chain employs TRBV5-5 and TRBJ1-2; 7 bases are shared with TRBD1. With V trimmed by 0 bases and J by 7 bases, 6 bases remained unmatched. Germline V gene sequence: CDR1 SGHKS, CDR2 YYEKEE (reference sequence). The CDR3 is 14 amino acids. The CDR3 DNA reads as TGTGCCAGCAGCTTGGGACAGGGATTGGGTGGCTACACCTTC. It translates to CASSLGQGLGGYTF. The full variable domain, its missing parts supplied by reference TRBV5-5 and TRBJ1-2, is DAGVTQSPTHLIKTRGQQVTLRCSPISGHKSVSWYQQVLGQGPQFIFQYYEKEERGRGNFPDRFSARQFPNYSSELNVNALLLGDSALYLCASSLGQGLGGYTFGSGTRLTVV.

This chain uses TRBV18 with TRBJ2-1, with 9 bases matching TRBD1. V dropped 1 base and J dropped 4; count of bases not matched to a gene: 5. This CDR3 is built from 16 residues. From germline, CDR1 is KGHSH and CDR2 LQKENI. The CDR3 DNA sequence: TGTGCCAGCTCACCACGACAGGGGGGAAGTTACAATGAGCAGTTCTTC. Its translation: CASSPRQGGSYNEQFF.

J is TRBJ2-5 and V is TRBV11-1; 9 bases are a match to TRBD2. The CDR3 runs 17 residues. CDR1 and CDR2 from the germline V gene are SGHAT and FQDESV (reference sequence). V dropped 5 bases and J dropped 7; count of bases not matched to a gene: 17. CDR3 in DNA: TGTGCCAGCAGCCATGGAAACTCCTTAGCGGGAGTAGGGACCCAGTACTTC. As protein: CASSHGNSLAGVGTQYF.

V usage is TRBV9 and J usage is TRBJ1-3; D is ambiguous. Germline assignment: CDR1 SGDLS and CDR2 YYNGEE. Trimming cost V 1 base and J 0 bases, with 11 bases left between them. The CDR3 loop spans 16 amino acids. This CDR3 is CASSVREGNSGNTIYF. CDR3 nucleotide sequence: TGTGCCAGCAGCGTAAGGGAGGGCAACTCTGGAAACACCATATATTTT.

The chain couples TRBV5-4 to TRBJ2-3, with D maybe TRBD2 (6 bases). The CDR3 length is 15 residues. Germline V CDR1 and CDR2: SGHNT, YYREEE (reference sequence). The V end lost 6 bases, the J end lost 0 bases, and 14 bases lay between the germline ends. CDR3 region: CASTSSGASTDTQYF. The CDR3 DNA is TGTGCCAGCACTTCTTCGGGAGCTAGCACAGATACGCAGTATTTT.

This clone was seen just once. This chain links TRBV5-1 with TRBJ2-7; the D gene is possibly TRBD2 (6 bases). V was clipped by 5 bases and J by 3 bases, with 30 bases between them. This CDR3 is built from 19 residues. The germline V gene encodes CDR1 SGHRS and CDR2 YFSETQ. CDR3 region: CASSLWKDDTGGTVYEQYF. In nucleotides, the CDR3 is TGCGCCAGCAGTCTTTGGAAAGATGACACAGGCGGGACCGTCTACGAGCAGTACTTC.

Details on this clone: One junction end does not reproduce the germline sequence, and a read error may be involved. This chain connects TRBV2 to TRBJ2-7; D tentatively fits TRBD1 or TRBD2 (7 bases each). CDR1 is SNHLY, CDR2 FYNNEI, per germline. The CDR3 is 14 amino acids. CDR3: CATRGGVPPYGQYF. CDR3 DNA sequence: TGTGCCACCAGGGGGGGAGTCCCGCCTTACGGGCAGTACTTC.

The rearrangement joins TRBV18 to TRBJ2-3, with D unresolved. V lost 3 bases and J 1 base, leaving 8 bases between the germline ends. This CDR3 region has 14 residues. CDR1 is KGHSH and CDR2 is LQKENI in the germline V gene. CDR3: CASSPSPGTDTQYF. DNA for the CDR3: TGTGCCAGCTCACCCTCCCCTGGCACAGATACGCAGTATTTT. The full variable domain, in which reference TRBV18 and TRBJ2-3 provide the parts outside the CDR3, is NAGVMQNPRHLVRRRGQEARLRCSPMKGHSHVYWYRQLPEEGLKFMVYLQKENIIDESGMPKERFSAEFPKEGPSILRIQQVVRGDSAAYFCASSPSPGTDTQYFGPGTRLTVL.

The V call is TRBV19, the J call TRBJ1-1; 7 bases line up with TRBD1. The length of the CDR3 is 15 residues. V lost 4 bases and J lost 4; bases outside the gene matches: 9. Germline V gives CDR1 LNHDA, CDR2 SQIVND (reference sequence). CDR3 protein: CASSNPYRGRTEAFF. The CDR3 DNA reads TGTGCCAGTAGTAACCCTTACAGGGGTCGCACTGAAGCTTTCTTT.

CDR3 sequence (DNA): TGTGCCAGCAGCCGGGATTCGAACACCGGGGAGCTGTTTTTT. Protein product: CASSRDSNTGELFF. The V call is TRBV28, the J call TRBJ2-2; weak D call: TRBD2 (5 bases). The CDR3 runs 14 residues. Germline V lookup: CDR1 MDHEN, CDR2 SYDVKM. V was trimmed by 6 bases and J by 0 bases, leaving 8 bases between them.

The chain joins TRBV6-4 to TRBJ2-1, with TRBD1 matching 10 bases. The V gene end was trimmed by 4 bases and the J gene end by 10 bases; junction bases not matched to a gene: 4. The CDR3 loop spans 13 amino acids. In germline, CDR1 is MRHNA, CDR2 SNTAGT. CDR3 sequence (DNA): TGTGCCAGCAGTGGGGGACAGGGGAACGAGCAGTTCTTC. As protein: CASSGGQGNEQFF.

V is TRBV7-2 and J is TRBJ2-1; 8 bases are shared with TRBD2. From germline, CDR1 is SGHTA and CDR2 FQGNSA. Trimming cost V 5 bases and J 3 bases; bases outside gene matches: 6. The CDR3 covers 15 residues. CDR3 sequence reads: CASSQRRGVYNEQFF. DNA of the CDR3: TGTGCCAGCAGCCAAAGGCGGGGGGTCTACAATGAGCAGTTCTTC.

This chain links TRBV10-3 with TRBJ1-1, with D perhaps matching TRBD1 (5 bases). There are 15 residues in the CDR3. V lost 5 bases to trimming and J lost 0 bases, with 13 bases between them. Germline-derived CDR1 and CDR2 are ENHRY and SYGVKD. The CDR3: CAISPAGGLNTEAFF. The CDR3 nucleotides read TGTGCCATCAGTCCTGCCGGGGGGTTGAACACTGAAGCTTTCTTT.

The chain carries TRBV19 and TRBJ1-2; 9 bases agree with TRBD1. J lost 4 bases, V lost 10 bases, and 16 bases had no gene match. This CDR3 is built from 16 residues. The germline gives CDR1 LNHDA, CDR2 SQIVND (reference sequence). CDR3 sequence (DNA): TGTGCCACATTACTACGGGACAGGGACGGGAGCTATGGCTACACCTTC. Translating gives CATLLRDRDGSYGYTF.

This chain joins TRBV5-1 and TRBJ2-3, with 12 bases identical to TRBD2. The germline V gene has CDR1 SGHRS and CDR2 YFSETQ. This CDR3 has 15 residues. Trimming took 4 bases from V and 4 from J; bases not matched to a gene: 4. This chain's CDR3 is CASSPGTSGPDTQYF. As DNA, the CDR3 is TGCGCCAGCAGCCCCGGGACTAGCGGGCCAGATACGCAGTATTTT.

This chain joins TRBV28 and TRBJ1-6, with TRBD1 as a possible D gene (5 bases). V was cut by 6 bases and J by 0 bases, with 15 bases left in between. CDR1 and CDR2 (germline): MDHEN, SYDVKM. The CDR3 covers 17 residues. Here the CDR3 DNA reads TGTGCCAGCAGCCTAAAATACGGGGGCTCCTATAATTCACCCCTCCACTTT. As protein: CASSLKYGGSYNSPLHF.

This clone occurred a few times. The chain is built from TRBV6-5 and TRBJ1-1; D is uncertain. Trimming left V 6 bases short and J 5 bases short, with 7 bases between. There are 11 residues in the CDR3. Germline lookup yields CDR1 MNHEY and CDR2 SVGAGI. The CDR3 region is CASRAGTEAFF. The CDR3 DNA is TGTGCCAGCAGGGCAGGAACTGAAGCTTTCTTT.

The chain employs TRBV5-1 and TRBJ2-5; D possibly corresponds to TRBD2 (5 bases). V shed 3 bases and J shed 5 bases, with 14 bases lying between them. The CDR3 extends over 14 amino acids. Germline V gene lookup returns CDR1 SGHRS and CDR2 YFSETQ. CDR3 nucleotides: TGCGCCAGCAGCTCCCTCGCGGGCCGGGAGACCCAGTACTTC. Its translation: CASSSLAGRETQYF.

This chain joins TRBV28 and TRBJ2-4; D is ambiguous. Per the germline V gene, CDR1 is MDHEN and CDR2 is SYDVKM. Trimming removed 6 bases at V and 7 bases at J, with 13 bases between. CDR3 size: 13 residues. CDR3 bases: TGTGCCAGCAGCCCGCCCGGAGTGAACATTCAGTACTTC. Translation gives CASSPPGVNIQYF.

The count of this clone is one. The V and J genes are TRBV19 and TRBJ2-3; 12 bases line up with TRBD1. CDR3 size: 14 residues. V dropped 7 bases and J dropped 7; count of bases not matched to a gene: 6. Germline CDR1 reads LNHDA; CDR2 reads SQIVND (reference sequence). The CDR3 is CASTRDRGLNTQYF. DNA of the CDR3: TGTGCCAGTACCCGGGACAGGGGGCTAAATACGCAGTATTTT.